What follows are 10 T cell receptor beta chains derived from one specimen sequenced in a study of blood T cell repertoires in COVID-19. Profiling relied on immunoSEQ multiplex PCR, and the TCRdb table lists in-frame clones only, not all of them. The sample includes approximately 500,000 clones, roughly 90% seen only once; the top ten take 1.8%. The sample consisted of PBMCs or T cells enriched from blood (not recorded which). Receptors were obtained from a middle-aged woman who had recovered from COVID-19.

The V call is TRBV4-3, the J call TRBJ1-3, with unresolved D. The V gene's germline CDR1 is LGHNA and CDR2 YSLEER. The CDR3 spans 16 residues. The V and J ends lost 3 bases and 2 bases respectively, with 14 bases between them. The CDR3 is CASSQLGGWPGNTIYF. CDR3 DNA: TGCGCCAGCAGCCAGCTCGGCGGGTGGCCTGGAAACACCATATATTTT.

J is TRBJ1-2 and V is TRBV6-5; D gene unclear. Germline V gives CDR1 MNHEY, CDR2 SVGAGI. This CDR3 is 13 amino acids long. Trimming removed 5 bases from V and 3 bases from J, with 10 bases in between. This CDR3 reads CASSPEAHYGYTF. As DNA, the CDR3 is TGTGCCAGCAGTCCTGAGGCCCACTATGGCTACACCTTC.

The CDR3 DNA follows: TGTGCCAGCAGTTTTTTATCAGAAAATGAGCAGTTCTTC. It yields the protein CASSFLSENEQFF. This chain connects TRBV12-3 or TRBV12-4 to TRBJ2-1; D is uncertain. Trimming took 3 bases from V and 7 from J, leaving 10 bases between them. CDR3 length: 13 amino acids.

CDR3 nucleotide sequence: TGTGCCAGCAGCTTAGGGCGCGGATATAATGAAAAACTGTTTTTT. Protein sequence: CASSLGRGYNEKLFF. The chain joins TRBV7-8 to TRBJ1-4; D remains ambiguous. In germline, CDR1 is SGHVS, CDR2 FQNEAQ. There are 15 residues in the CDR3. Between the trimmed V and J ends, which lost 1 base and 4 bases, there was a span of 10 bases.

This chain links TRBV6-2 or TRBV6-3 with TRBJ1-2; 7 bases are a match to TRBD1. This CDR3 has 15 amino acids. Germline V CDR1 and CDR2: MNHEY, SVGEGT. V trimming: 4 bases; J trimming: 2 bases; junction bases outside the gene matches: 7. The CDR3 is CASSFPPTGNYGYTF. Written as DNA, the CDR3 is TGTGCCAGCAGTTTCCCCCCGACAGGGAACTATGGCTACACCTTC.

The CDR3 reads CASSPPGGGGVEQYF. The CDR3 nucleotides read TGTGCCAGCAGCCCTCCGGGCGGAGGGGGGGTCGAGCAGTACTTC. The chain joins TRBV28 to TRBJ2-7; D may be TRBD2 (7 bases). Germline V lookup: CDR1 MDHEN, CDR2 SYDVKM. This CDR3 contains 15 residues. V lost 6 bases and J lost 6, with 21 bases in between. The variable domain in full, with the rest retrieved from reference TRBV28 and TRBJ2-7, is DVKVTQSSRYLVKRTGEKVFLECVQDMDHENMFWYRQDPGLGLRLIYFSYDVKMKEKGDIPEGYSVSREKKERFSLILESASTNQTSMYLCASSPPGGGGVEQYFGPGTRLTVT.

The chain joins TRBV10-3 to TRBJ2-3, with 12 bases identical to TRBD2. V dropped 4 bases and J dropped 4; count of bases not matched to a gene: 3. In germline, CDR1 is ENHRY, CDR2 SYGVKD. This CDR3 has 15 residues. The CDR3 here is CAISGLAGVSDTQYF. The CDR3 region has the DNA TGTGCCATCAGTGGACTAGCGGGAGTATCAGATACGCAGTATTTT.

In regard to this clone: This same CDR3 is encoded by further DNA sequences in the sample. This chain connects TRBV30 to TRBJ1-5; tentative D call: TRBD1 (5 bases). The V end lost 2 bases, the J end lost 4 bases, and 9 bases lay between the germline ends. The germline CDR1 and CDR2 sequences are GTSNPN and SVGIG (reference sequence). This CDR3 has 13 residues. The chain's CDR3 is CAWSLQGNQPQHF. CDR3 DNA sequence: TGTGCCTGGAGTCTCCAGGGAAATCAGCCCCAGCATTTT.

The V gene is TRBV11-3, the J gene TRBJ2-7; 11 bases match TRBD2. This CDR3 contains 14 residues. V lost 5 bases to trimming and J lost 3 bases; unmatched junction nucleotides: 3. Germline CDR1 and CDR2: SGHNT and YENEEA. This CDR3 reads CASSSSGRVYEQYF. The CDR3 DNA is TGTGCCAGCAGCAGTAGCGGGAGGGTCTACGAGCAGTACTTC.

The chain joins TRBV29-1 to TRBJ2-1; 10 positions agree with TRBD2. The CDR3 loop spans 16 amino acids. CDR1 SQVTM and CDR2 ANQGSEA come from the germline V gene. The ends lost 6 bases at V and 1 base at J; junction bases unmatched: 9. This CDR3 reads CSVVPGLAMSYNEQFF. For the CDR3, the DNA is TGCAGCGTAGTCCCGGGACTAGCGATGTCCTACAATGAGCAGTTCTTC.